The T cell receptor beta chain described here comes from a study of shared clonotypes between healthy human individuals. Study-wide findings and caveats: Some clonotypes were shared by all four sorted-subset donors, while others were not shared. The non-shared ones had lower generation probabilities than the shared ones.

Of note for this clone: What it binds is not known.

V shed 0 bases and J shed 6 bases, with 13 bases lying between them. Germline CDR1 reads SGHDT; CDR2 reads YYEEEE. The CDR3 has 15 residues. Naive CD8 isolation took CD45RO-negative cells positively selected for CCR7 and excluded terminally differentiated effector memory CD45RA+ cells. DNA at 200 ng, 25,000 to 35,000 T cell genomes, went into sorted-subset replicate PCRs. TCRdb's copy holds only in-frame clones and misses some; the assay was immunoSEQ multiplex PCR. Counted here are about 2.1 million clones, just over 90% occurring once; the ten biggest clones make up more than 1.5%. The clonotype originates from a man aged 18 to 29 in good health. Some clones in this sample may be carry-over from other donors' samples. The chain employs TRBV5-6 and TRBJ2-1, with a possible D match to TRBD2 (5 bases). The source material was naive CD8+ T cells from PBMCs. DNA of the CDR3: TGTGCCAGCAGCTTGGGAGTGGGAGCACTCAATGAGCAGTTCTTC. Translated: CASSLGVGALNEQFF.